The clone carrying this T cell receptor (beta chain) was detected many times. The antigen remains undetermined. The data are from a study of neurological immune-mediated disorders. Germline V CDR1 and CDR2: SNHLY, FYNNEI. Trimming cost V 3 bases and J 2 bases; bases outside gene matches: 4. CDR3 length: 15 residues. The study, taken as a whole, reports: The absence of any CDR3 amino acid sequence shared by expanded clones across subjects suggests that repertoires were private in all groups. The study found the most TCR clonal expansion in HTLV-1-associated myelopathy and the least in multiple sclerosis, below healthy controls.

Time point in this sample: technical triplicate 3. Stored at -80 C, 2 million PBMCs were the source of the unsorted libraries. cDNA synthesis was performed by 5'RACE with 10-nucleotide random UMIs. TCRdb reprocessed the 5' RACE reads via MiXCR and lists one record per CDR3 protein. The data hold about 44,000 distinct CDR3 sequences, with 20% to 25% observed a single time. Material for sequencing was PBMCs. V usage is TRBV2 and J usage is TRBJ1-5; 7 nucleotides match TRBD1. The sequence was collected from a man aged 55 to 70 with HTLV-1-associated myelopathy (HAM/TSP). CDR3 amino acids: CASSDQGVGNQPQHF. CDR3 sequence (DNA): TGTGCCAGCAGTGACCAGGGGGTGGGCAATCAGCCCCAGCATTTT.